The 4 T cell receptor beta chains presented below share a single source sample, sequenced in a study of OX40 agonist ivuxolimab in advanced cancers. TCRdb's copy holds only in-frame clones and misses some; the assay was immunoSEQ multiplex PCR. This table has 48,000 or so clones, approximately 84% appearing once. Sequences were derived from CD4+ or CD8+ T cells sorted from blood, sampled in a trial of the OX40 agonist ivuxolimab. Source of these receptors: an adult with an advanced solid tumor such as melanoma, head and neck, liver or kidney cancer.

The V and J genes are TRBV5-8 and TRBJ1-2; a weak D match, TRBD1 (5 bases). Germline V CDR1 and CDR2: SGHTS, YDEGEE. The CDR3 is made up of 14 amino acids. V lost 4 bases, J lost 4 bases, and 14 bases lay in between. The CDR3 bases are TGTGCCAGCAGCCCGGGACCGGGGGTCTATGGCTACACCTTC. Its protein is CASSPGPGVYGYTF.

This rearrangement joins TRBV5-4 to TRBJ2-5, with TRBD1 matching over 9 bases. This CDR3 is built from 14 residues. Germline V gene sequence: CDR1 SGHNT, CDR2 YYREEE (reference sequence). The trim removed 4 bases at V and 2 bases at J, leaving 3 bases unmatched. DNA of the CDR3: TGTGCCAGCAGCCCCGACAGGGGGCAAGAGACCCAGTACTTC. Translated, it gives CASSPDRGQETQYF.

The CDR3 reads CASSVAPISTDTQYF. CDR3 bases: TGTGCCAGCAGCGTAGCTCCAATCAGCACAGATACGCAGTATTTT. The chain joins TRBV9 to TRBJ2-3; D is ambiguous. The CDR3 consists of 15 residues. The V end lost 0 bases, the J end lost 0 bases, and 8 bases lay between the germline ends. Germline CDR1 and CDR2: SGDLS and YYNGEE.

The genes are TRBV19 and TRBJ2-1, with D perhaps TRBD2 (6 bases). Trimming took off 6 bases at V and 0 bases at J, with 12 bases between the two ends. This CDR3 comprises 15 residues. Looked up from germline, CDR1 is LNHDA and CDR2 is SQIVND (reference sequence). CDR3 nucleotide sequence: TGTGCCAGTAGACGCGCCGGGAGCTCCTACAATGAGCAGTTCTTC. Protein: CASRRAGSSYNEQFF.